The 10 T cell receptor beta chains reported below all come from one sample, sequenced in a study of cytomegalovirus exposure and HLA in healthy donors. The PCR used 60 Vbeta and 13 Jbeta primers. Produced via immunoSEQ multiplex PCR; TCRdb's table is partial and in-frame only. The table has 100,000 to 150,000 clones, around 70% seen once. The sequencing sample was made of PBMCs. The source is a woman in her 40s in good health and CMV-seropositive.

The V and J genes are TRBV6-4 and TRBJ2-3; 10 bases match TRBD2. Germline-derived CDR1 and CDR2 are MRHNA and SNTAGT. This CDR3 has 15 amino acids. V shed 3 bases, J shed 5 bases, and the junction held 5 bases outside the gene matches. The CDR3 region is CASSDPSGGLDTQYF. In DNA form, the CDR3 reads TGTGCCAGCAGTGATCCTAGCGGGGGTTTAGATACGCAGTATTTT.

This chain joins TRBV5-1 and TRBJ1-5; D is unclear. The CDR3 is 13 amino acids. The germline gives CDR1 SGHRS, CDR2 YFSETQ. Deletions cut 0 bases from V and 6 bases from J, with 7 bases between. The CDR3 DNA is TGCGCCAGCAGCTTGGATCCGTCTCAGCCCCAGCATTTT. It codes for CASSLDPSQPQHF. Full variable domain (rest looked up from reference TRBV5-1 and TRBJ1-5): KAGVTQTPRYLIKTRGQQVTLSCSPISGHRSVSWYQQTPGQGLQFLFEYFSETQRNKGNFPGRFSGRQFSNSRSEMNVSTLELGDSALYLCASSLDPSQPQHFGDGTRLSIL.

The chain has TRBV6-1 and TRBJ1-5; D might be TRBD1 (5 bases). V was pared by 7 bases and J by 5 bases, with 18 bases between. Germline lookup yields CDR1 MNHNS and CDR2 SASEGT. The CDR3 is 15 residues long. The CDR3 sequence: CASTLAGTRDQPQHF. DNA for the CDR3: TGTGCCAGCACTCTCGCCGGGACTAGGGATCAGCCCCAGCATTTT.

This clone occurred a few times. The chain combines TRBV29-1 with TRBJ2-1, with 10 bases aligning to TRBD1. The CDR3 consists of 11 residues. With 7 bases clipped from V and 7 bases from J, the junction kept 1 base outside the gene matches. CDR1 is SQVTM, CDR2 ANQGSEA, per germline. CDR3 sequence (DNA): TGCAGCGCGGGACAGGGGAATGAGCAGTTCTTC. Residues: CSAGQGNEQFF.

This chain links TRBV4-3 with TRBJ1-4; 11 bases are a match to TRBD1. The junction had 8 bases not matched to a gene; V was cut back by 1 base and J by 7 bases. The CDR3 totals 17 residues. From germline, CDR1 is LGHNA and CDR2 YSLEER. The CDR3 spells CASSQGFGQGAVEKLFF. In nucleotides, the CDR3 is TGCGCCAGCAGCCAAGGATTCGGACAGGGGGCAGTTGAAAAACTGTTTTTT.

V is TRBV5-1 and J is TRBJ1-2, with 8 bases that match TRBD1. This CDR3 is 12 amino acids long. Trimming cost V 4 bases and J 7 bases; bases outside gene matches: 3. Germline V gene sequence: CDR1 SGHRS, CDR2 YFSETQ. CDR3: CASSIDRGGYTF. CDR3 bases: TGCGCCAGCAGCATAGACAGGGGTGGCTACACCTTC.

The genes are TRBV4-2 and TRBJ2-7; 12 bases fit TRBD2. Trimming took 3 bases from V and 5 from J; bases not matched to a gene: 8. CDR3 length: 16 amino acids. Per the germline V gene, CDR1 is LGHNA and CDR2 is YNFKEQ. CDR3 bases: TGTGCCAGCAGCCAGGAAATAACTAGCGGGAGGAACGAGCAGTACTTC. It specifies CASSQEITSGRNEQYF.

The chain uses TRBV7-6 and TRBJ2-2, with 9 bases aligning to TRBD2. V was pared by 7 bases and J by 4 bases, with 7 bases of the junction left unmatched. CDR3 length equals 15 residues. CDR1 and CDR2 from the germline V gene are SGHVS and FNYEAQ. This CDR3 is CASNRLAEGTGELFF. CDR3 nucleotides: TGTGCCAGCAACCGACTAGCGGAGGGCACCGGGGAGCTGTTTTTT. The full variable domain, in which reference TRBV7-6 and TRBJ2-2 provide the parts outside the CDR3, is GAGVSQSPRYKVTKRGQDVALRCDPISGHVSLYWYRQALGQGPEFLTYFNYEAQQDKSGLPNDRFSAERPEGSISTLTIQRTEQRDSAMYRCASNRLAEGTGELFFGEGSRLTVL.

The chain has TRBV7-3 and TRBJ1-1; no clear D gene. Germline loops: CDR1 SGHTA, CDR2 FQGTGA. Trimming took off 4 bases at V and 4 bases at J, with 10 bases between the two ends. The length of the CDR3 is 13 residues. The CDR3 bases are TGTGCCAGCAGCTCCCACATAAGCACTGAAGCTTTCTTT. Residues: CASSSHISTEAFF.

This clone appeared a single time. The chain carries TRBV11-2 and TRBJ2-2, with D maybe TRBD2 (7 bases). Per the germline V gene, CDR1 is SGHAT and CDR2 is FQNNGV. The CDR3 is 15 amino acids. Trimming removed 5 bases at V and 13 bases at J, with 23 bases between. Written as DNA, the CDR3 is TGTGCCAGCAGCCTGAGGGGGGGGTCACCCGATGGGCTGTTTTTT. Its protein product is CASSLRGGSPDGLFF.